The clone carrying this TCR beta chain came up many times. Its antigen is unknown. The data stem from a study of T cells in Graves' hyperthyroidism and ophthalmopathy. Diagnosis rested on symptoms, serum thyroxine and TRAb, thyroid ultrasound, and orbital computed tomography. The PBMCs studied were ones that came from 8.5 to 10 ml fresh peripheral blood. Regions amplified from RNA transcripts were the TCR beta CDR3 regions. Carried out on the TCR CDR3, a first-round RT-PCR used the HTBI primer set. MiXCR, run by TCRdb on the multiplex PCR reads, gives a single entry per CDR3 protein. The sample holds around 360,000 distinct CDR3 sequences, 15% seen once. From germline, CDR1 is SGHVS and CDR2 FQNEAQ. Trimming took 5 bases from V and 9 from J; bases not matched to a gene: 9. This CDR3 has 15 residues. Findings and caveats of the study: Most clonotypes expanded in thyroid above 0.001 were likewise present in blood. Patients with ophthalmopathy were separated from those with stable hyperthyroidism by a 13 V-J model.

This sequence was found in a woman aged 60-75 years with Graves' ophthalmopathy. Sequences were obtained from blood. V usage is TRBV7-8 and J usage is TRBJ2-1; 11 bases line up with TRBD2. The CDR3 region is CASSLGVAGGREQFF. CDR3 nucleotides: TGTGCCAGCAGCCTCGGGGTAGCGGGAGGGCGTGAGCAGTTCTTC.